Below, 23 T cell receptor beta chains from the same sample are listed, as sequenced in a study of shared clonotypes between healthy human individuals. This table comes from immunoSEQ multiplex PCR, and its TCRdb copy is limited to in-frame clones, with some not included. The table lists over a million clones, 96% of them singletons. The source material was naive CD4+ T cells sorted from blood. Indicated subset: CD45RA+ positively selected. These receptors came from a man aged 25-45 years in good health.

The chain has TRBV7-8 and TRBJ2-1; no reliable D call. Per germline, CDR1 SGHVS and CDR2 FQNEAQ. V was trimmed by 1 base and J by 9 bases, leaving 10 bases between them. This CDR3 comprises 13 residues. The CDR3, as DNA: TGTGCCAGCAGCTTAGTGTCGATCGGTGAGCAGTTCTTC. It is translated as CASSLVSIGEQFF.

The chain is built from TRBV5-5 and TRBJ1-5; possibly TRBD1 for D (6 bases). This CDR3 has 17 amino acids. CDR1 is SGHKS and CDR2 is YYEKEE in the germline V gene (reference sequence). The V and J ends lost 4 bases and 4 bases respectively, with 21 bases between them. This CDR3 reads CASSPGRQASGNQPQHF. CDR3 in DNA: TGTGCCAGCAGCCCCGGCCGACAGGCCTCGGGTAATCAGCCCCAGCATTTT.

This sequence joins TRBV7-6 and TRBJ2-1, with 13 positions matching TRBD2. Germline V gives CDR1 SGHVS, CDR2 FNYEAQ. V shed 3 bases and J 9 bases; nucleotides not matched to a gene: 5. The CDR3 is 15 amino acids. CDR3 region: CASSFGLAGAGEQFF. As DNA, the CDR3 is TGTGCCAGCAGCTTCGGACTAGCGGGAGCGGGTGAGCAGTTCTTC.

This chain links TRBV4-3 with TRBJ2-7; D is possibly TRBD1 (6 bases). The CDR3 sequence is 15 residues long. The V gene's germline CDR1 is LGHNA and CDR2 YSLEER. V dropped 0 bases and J dropped 0 bases, with 9 bases sitting between them. The CDR3 nucleotides are TGCGCCAGCAGCCAAGAGTGGGACAACTCCTACGAGCAGTACTTC. This gives the protein CASSQEWDNSYEQYF.

The CDR3 loop reads CASSKELASTYEQYF. DNA of the CDR3: TGTGCCAGCAGCAAAGAACTAGCTTCCACCTACGAGCAGTACTTC. The V gene is TRBV5-5, the J gene TRBJ2-7; D possibly corresponds to TRBD2 (6 bases). The germline V gene has CDR1 SGHKS and CDR2 YYEKEE (reference sequence). The CDR3 consists of 15 residues. V shed 4 bases and J shed 2 bases, with 16 bases lying between them.

The chain links TRBV5-1 to TRBJ1-2, with no clear D. V lost 1 base, J lost 3 bases, and 7 bases lay in between. From germline, CDR1 is SGHRS and CDR2 YFSETQ. The CDR3 length is 13 residues. The CDR3 region is CASSLHSDYGYTF. In DNA form, the CDR3 reads TGCGCCAGCAGCTTGCACAGTGACTATGGCTACACCTTC.

This clone was observed once. J is TRBJ2-1 and V is TRBV27; D gene unclear. The ends were cut back, 6 bases at V and 0 bases at J, with 9 bases in the middle. This CDR3 is built from 14 residues. In germline, CDR1 is MNHEY, CDR2 SMNVEV (reference sequence). CDR3 residues: CASSDSPSYNEQFF. CDR3 coding DNA: TGTGCCAGCAGCGACTCCCCCTCCTACAATGAGCAGTTCTTC.

The rearrangement uses TRBV7-9 and TRBJ1-2; D is unresolved. This CDR3 has 12 amino acids. V lost 1 base and J 8 bases, leaving 8 bases between the germline ends. CDR1 is SEHNR and CDR2 is FQNEAQ in the germline V gene (reference sequence). In DNA, the CDR3 is TGTGCCAGCAGCTTAGAAGTACGGGGCTACACCTTC. It translates to CASSLEVRGYTF.

V usage is TRBV12-5 and J usage is TRBJ2-1, with D perhaps given as TRBD1 or TRBD2 (5 bases each). The CDR3 is made up of 22 amino acids. Per germline, CDR1 LGHNT and CDR2 FRNRAP. The V gene lost 0 bases and the J gene lost 5 bases, with 32 bases spanning the gap. CDR3: CASGLVPRGPKALGPENNEQFF. CDR3 sequence (DNA): TGTGCTAGTGGTTTGGTTCCTCGGGGACCAAAAGCGCTCGGCCCTGAAAACAATGAGCAGTTCTTC.

This sequence joins TRBV6-1 and TRBJ2-3; no clear D. This CDR3 is 14 amino acids long. Germline V gives CDR1 MNHNS, CDR2 SASEGT. Deletions cut 1 base from V and 1 base from J, with 6 bases between. DNA for the CDR3: TGTGCCAGCAGTGAAGGTTCGGGCACAGATACGCAGTATTTT. This codes for CASSEGSGTDTQYF.

This chain joins TRBV6-4 and TRBJ1-3; 7 bases fit TRBD1. CDR3 length: 17 amino acids. Trimming at V came to 2 bases and at J to 8 bases, leaving 15 bases not matched to a gene. Germline CDR1 reads MRHNA; CDR2 reads SNTAGT. The CDR3 DNA follows: TGTGCCAGCAGTGACCGGGACAGCTGCTCGGAGTACGACACCATATATTTT. This encodes CASSDRDSCSEYDTIYF.

The chain employs TRBV5-4 and TRBJ2-2, with 12 positions matching TRBD2. Trimming took 4 bases from V and 2 from J; bases not matched to a gene: 6. The CDR3 runs 17 residues. Germline V lookup: CDR1 SGHNT, CDR2 YYREEE (reference sequence). The CDR3 reads CASSPRTSGINTGELFF. Written as DNA, the CDR3 is TGTGCCAGCAGCCCCAGGACTAGCGGGATCAACACCGGGGAGCTGTTTTTT.

In its sample, this clone was seen once. The chain joins TRBV9 to TRBJ1-1; possibly TRBD1 for D (5 bases). The CDR3 totals 13 residues. CDR1 SGDLS and CDR2 YYNGEE come from the germline V gene. Trimming took off 0 bases at V and 7 bases at J, with 10 bases between the two ends. The CDR3 protein is CASSVAGAGEAFF. In DNA form, the CDR3 reads TGTGCCAGCAGCGTAGCCGGGGCGGGTGAAGCTTTCTTT.

This clone was seen more than once but under ten times. The V call is TRBV21-1, the J call TRBJ2-7; TRBD1 is the table's D call, not checked against the DNA. TRBV21-1 is recorded as a pseudogene. The CDR3 totals 14 residues. The CDR3 sequence: CASSRDTQAYEQYF. CDR3 nucleotide sequence: TGTGCCAGCAGCCGGGACACCCAGGCCTACGAGCAGTACTTC.

J is TRBJ2-3 and V is TRBV7-9; 8 nucleotides agree with TRBD2. This CDR3 has 15 amino acids. CDR1 is SEHNR, CDR2 FQNEAQ, per germline (reference sequence). Trimming removed 6 bases from V and 4 bases from J; junction bases left unmatched: 9. CDR3 region: CASSSIAGLADTQYF. CDR3 nucleotides: TGTGCCAGCAGTTCGATAGCGGGATTGGCAGATACGCAGTATTTT.

The V and J genes are TRBV7-3 and TRBJ2-3; the D is unclear. Germline CDR1 reads SGHTA; CDR2 reads FQGTGA. The ends were cut back, 0 bases at V and 0 bases at J, with 7 bases in the middle. CDR3 size: 15 residues. CDR3 sequence: CASSLTFSSTDTQYF. CDR3 sequence (DNA): TGTGCCAGCAGCTTAACGTTCTCTAGCACAGATACGCAGTATTTT.

The gene calls are TRBV18 and TRBJ2-3, with D possibly TRBD2 on 6 matching bases. The V gene's germline CDR1 is KGHSH and CDR2 LQKENI. This CDR3 is 18 amino acids long. V was pared by 0 bases and J by 1 base, with 17 bases between. CDR3 DNA: TGTGCCAGCTCACCACCGGCCGAGGCGGGGAGCCGCACAGATACGCAGTATTTT. Protein: CASSPPAEAGSRTDTQYF.

This chain connects TRBV9 to TRBJ2-1; TRBD2 matches 10 bases. Germline assignment: CDR1 SGDLS and CDR2 YYNGEE. V trimming: 0 bases; J trimming: 7 bases; junction bases outside the gene matches: 7. CDR3 size: 16 residues. CDR3 DNA: TGTGCCAGCAGCGTAGTGGCTAGCGGGAGTATGAATGAGCAGTTCTTC. Amino acids: CASSVVASGSMNEQFF.

This clone was counted once. This chain joins TRBV7-3 and TRBJ1-2; a possible D gene is TRBD1 (5 bases). This CDR3 comprises 14 residues. Between the trimmed V and J ends, which lost 3 bases and 8 bases, there was a span of 16 bases. CDR1 is SGHTA and CDR2 is FQGTGA in the germline V gene. The CDR3 bases are TGTGCCAGCAGCTTGGGACCCCAGGAGCAGGGCTACACCTTC. It specifies CASSLGPQEQGYTF.

The count of this clone is one. The V gene is TRBV7-9, the J gene TRBJ2-1; 7 bases are a match to TRBD1. With 0 bases clipped from V and 6 bases from J, the junction kept 5 bases outside the gene matches. The CDR3 has 15 amino acids. The germline V gene encodes CDR1 SEHNR and CDR2 FQNEAQ (reference sequence). The DNA of the CDR3 is TGTGCCAGCAGCTTAGCAGGGGGCGAGGGCAATGAGCAGTTCTTC. Translated: CASSLAGGEGNEQFF.

The rearrangement uses TRBV9 and TRBJ2-3, with TRBD2 as a possible D gene (6 bases). V shed 5 bases and J shed 6 bases, with 13 bases lying between them. Per the germline V gene, CDR1 is SGDLS and CDR2 is YYNGEE. The CDR3 contains 13 residues. In nucleotides, the CDR3 is TGTGCCAGCAGGGACCGGGAGTCCGATACGCAGTATTTT. This encodes CASRDRESDTQYF.

The chain couples TRBV6-4 to TRBJ2-2; TRBD2 is a possible D gene (5 bases). Germline V gene data show CDR1 as MRHNA and CDR2 as SNTAGT. The CDR3 consists of 16 residues. V lost 10 bases and J lost 3, with 21 bases in between. The CDR3 DNA is TGTGCCACTATTCCTCGGAGACGGCGGGACACCGGGGAGCTGTTTTTT. Its translation: CATIPRRRRDTGELFF.

The chain couples TRBV7-3 to TRBJ2-1; 7 nucleotides match TRBD2. The junction had 24 bases not matched to a gene; V was cut back by 4 bases and J by 0 bases. The length of the CDR3 is 22 residues. Germline V gives CDR1 SGHTA, CDR2 FQGTGA. For the CDR3, the DNA is TGTGCCAGCAGCTCCCCGACGACTGGTAGCGGGCCTCCTCCATTCTCCTACAATGAGCAGTTCTTC. This codes for CASSSPTTGSGPPPFSYNEQFF. Supplemented by reference TRBV7-3 and TRBJ2-1, the full variable domain reads GAGVSQTPSNKVTEKGKYVELRCDPISGHTALYWYRQSLGQGPEFLIYFQGTGAADDSGLPNDRFFAVRPEGSVSTLKIQRTERGDSAVYLCASSSPTTGSGPPPFSYNEQFFGPGTRLTVL.